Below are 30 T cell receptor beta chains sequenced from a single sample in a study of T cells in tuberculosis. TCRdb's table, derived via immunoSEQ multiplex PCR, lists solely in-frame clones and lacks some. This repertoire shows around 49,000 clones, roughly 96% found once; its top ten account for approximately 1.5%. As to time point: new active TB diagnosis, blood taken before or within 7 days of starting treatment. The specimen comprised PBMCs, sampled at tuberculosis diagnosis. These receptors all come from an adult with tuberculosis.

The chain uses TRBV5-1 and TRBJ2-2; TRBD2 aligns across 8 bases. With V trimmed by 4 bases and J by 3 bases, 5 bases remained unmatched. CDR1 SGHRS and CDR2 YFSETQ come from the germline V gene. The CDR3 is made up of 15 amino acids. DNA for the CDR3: TGCGCCAGCAGCGAAATAGCGGGATACACCGGGGAGCTGTTTTTT. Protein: CASSEIAGYTGELFF.

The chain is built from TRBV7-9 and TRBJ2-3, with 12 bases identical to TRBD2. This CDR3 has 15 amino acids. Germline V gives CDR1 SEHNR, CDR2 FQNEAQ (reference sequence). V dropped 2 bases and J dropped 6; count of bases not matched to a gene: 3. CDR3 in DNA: TGTGCCAGCAGCTTACTAGCGGGAGGGCGGGATACGCAGTATTTT. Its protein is CASSLLAGGRDTQYF. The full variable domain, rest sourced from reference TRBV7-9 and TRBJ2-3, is DTGVSQNPRHKITKRGQNVTFRCDPISEHNRLYWYRQTLGQGPEFLTYFQNEAQLEKSRLLSDRFSAERPKGSFSTLEIQRTEQGDSAMYLCASSLLAGGRDTQYFGPGTRLTVL.

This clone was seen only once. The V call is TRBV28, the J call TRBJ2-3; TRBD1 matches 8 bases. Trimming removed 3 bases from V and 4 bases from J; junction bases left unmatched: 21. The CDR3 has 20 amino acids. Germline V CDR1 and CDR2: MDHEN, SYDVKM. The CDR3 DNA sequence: TGTGCCAGCAGTTTTCCGGTCTACGGACAGGGCCTTCTCGGGGCAGATACGCAGTATTTT. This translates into CASSFPVYGQGLLGADTQYF.

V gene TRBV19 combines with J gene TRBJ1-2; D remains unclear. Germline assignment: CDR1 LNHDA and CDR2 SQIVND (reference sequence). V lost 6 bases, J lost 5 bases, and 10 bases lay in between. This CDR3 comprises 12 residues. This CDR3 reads CASRNGVYGYTF. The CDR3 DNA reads TGTGCCAGTAGAAACGGAGTTTATGGCTACACCTTC.

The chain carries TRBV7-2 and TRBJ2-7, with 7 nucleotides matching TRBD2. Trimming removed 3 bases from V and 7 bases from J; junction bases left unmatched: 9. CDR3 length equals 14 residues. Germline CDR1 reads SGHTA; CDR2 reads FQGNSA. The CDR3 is CASSFSRGEQEQYF. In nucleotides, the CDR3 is TGTGCCAGCAGCTTCTCCCGGGGGGAGCAGGAGCAGTACTTC.

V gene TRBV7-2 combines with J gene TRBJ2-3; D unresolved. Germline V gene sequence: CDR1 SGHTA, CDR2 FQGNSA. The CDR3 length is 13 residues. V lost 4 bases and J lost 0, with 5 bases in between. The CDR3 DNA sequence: TGTGCCAGCAGCTCTACGAGCACAGATACGCAGTATTTT. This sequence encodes CASSSTSTDTQYF.

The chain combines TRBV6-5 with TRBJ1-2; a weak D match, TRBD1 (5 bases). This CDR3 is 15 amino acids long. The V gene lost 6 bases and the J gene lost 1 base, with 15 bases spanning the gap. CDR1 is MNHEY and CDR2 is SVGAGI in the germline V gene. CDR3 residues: CASRPTEHLNYGYTF. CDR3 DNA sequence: TGTGCCAGCAGGCCGACAGAGCACCTTAACTATGGCTACACCTTC.

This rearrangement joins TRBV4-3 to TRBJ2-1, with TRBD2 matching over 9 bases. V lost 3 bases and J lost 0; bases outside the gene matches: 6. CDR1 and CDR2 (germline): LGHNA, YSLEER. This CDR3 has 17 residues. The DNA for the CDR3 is TGCGCCAGCAGCCAGGTTAGCGGGAGTGGCTCCTACAATGAGCAGTTCTTC. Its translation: CASSQVSGSGSYNEQFF.

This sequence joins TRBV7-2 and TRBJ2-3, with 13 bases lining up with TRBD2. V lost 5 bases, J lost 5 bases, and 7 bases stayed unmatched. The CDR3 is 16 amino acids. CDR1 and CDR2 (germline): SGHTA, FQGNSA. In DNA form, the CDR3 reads TGTGCCAGCAGCCGCGGACTAGCGGGAGCAGTAGATACGCAGTATTTT. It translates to CASSRGLAGAVDTQYF.

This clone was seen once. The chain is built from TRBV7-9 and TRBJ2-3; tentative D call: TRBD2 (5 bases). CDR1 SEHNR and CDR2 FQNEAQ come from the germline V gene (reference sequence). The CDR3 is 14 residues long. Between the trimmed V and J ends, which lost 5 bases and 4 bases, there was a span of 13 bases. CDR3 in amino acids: CASSRYSDPDTQYF. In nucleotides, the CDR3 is TGTGCCAGCAGCCGGTATAGCGACCCAGATACGCAGTATTTT.

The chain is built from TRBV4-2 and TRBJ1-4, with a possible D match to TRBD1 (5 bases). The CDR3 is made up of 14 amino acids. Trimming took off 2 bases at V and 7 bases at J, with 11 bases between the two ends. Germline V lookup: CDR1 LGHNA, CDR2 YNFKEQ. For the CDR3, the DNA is TGTGCCAGCAGCCAAATCCGGGGGGGTGAAAAACTGTTTTTT. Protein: CASSQIRGGEKLFF.

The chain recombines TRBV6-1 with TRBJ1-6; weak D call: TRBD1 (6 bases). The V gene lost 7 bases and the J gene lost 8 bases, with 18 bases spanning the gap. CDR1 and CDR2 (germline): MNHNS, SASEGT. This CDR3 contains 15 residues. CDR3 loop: CASKPRTVGDSPLHF. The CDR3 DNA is TGTGCCAGCAAACCGAGGACAGTAGGTGATTCACCCCTCCACTTT.

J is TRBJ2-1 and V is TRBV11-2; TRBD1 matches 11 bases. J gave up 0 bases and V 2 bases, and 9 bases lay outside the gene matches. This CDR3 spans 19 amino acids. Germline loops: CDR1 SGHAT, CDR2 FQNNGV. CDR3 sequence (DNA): TGTGCCAGCAGCTTATTTAGGGGGACAGGGGGGTCCTCCTACAATGAGCAGTTCTTC. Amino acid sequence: CASSLFRGTGGSSYNEQFF.

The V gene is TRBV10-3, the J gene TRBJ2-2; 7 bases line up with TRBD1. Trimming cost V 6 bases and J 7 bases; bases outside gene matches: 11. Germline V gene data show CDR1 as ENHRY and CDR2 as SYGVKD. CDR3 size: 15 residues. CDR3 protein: CAISEDRVSIGELFF. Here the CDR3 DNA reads TGTGCCATCAGCGAAGACAGGGTGAGCATCGGGGAGCTGTTTTTT.

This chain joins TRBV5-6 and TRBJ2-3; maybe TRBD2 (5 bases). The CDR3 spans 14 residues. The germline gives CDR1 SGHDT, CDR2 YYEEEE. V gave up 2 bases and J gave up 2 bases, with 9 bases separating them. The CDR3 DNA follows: TGTGCCAGCAGCTTAGGGCGGGCCACAGATACGCAGTATTTT. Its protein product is CASSLGRATDTQYF.

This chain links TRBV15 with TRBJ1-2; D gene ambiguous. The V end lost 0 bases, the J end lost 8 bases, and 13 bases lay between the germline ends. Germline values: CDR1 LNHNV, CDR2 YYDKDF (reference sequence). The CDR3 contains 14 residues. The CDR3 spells CATSRDEYLGGYTF. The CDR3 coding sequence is TGTGCCACCAGCAGAGATGAGTACCTAGGCGGCTACACCTTC.

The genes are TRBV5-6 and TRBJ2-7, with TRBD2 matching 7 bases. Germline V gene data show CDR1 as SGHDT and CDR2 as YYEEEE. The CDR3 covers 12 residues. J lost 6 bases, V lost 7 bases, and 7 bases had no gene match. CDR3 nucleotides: TGTGCCAGCGGAGAGTGGGGGGGCGAGCAGTACTTC. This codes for CASGEWGGEQYF.

The CDR3 sequence: CSVEDGIAQYNEQFF. The CDR3 DNA follows: TGCAGCGTTGAAGATGGAATAGCGCAGTACAATGAGCAGTTCTTC. J is TRBJ2-1 and V is TRBV29-1; perhaps TRBD2 as D (5 bases). Germline CDR1 SQVTM, CDR2 ANQGSEA. V lost 0 bases, J lost 4 bases, and 13 bases lay in between. The CDR3 contains 15 residues.

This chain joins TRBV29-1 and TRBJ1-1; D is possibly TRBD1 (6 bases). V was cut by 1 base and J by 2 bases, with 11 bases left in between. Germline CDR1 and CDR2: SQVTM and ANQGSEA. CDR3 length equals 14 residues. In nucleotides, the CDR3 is TGCAGCGTTGAAGCGGGACACCTCAACACTGAAGCTTTCTTT. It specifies CSVEAGHLNTEAFF.

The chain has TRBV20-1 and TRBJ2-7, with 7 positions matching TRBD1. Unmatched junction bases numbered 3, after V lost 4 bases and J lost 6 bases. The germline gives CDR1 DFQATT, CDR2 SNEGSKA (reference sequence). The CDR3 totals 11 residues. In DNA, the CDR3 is TGCAGTGCTACCACAGGGGTCGAGCAGTACTTC. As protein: CSATTGVEQYF.

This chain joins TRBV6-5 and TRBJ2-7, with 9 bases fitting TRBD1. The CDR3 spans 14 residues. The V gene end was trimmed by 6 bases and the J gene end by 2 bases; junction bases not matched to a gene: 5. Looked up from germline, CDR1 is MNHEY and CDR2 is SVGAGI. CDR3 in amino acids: CASSRTGVPYEQYF. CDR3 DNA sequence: TGTGCCAGCAGCCGGACAGGGGTTCCCTACGAGCAGTACTTC.

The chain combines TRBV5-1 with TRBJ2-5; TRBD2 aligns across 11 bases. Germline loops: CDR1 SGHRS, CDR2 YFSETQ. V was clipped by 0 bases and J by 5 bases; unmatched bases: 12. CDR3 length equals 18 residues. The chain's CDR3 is CASSLELLAGGPGETQYF. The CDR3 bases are TGCGCCAGCAGCTTGGAACTATTAGCGGGAGGGCCGGGGGAGACCCAGTACTTC.

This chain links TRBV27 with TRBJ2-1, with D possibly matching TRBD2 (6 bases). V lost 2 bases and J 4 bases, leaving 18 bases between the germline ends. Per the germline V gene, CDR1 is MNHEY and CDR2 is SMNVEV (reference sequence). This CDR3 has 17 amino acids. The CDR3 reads CASSLDSSAGPYNEQFF. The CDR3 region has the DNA TGTGCCAGCAGTTTAGATAGTAGCGCGGGACCTTACAATGAGCAGTTCTTC.

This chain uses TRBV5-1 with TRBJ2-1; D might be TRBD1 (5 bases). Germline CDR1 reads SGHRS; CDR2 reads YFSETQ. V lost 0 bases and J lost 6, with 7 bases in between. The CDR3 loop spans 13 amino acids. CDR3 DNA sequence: TGCGCCAGCAGCTTGGGGCAGGGCAATGAGCAGTTCTTC. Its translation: CASSLGQGNEQFF.

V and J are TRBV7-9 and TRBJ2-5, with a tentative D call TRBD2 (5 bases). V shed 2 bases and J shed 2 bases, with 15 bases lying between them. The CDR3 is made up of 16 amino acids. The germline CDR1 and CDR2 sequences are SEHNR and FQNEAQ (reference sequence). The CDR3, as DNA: TGTGCCAGCAGCTTATCGGTGGACTGGAAGCAAGAGACCCAGTACTTC. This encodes CASSLSVDWKQETQYF.

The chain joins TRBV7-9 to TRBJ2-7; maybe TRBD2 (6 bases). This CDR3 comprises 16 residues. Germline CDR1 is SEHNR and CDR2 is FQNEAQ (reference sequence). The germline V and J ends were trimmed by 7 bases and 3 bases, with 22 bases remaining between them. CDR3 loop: CASTGARGLGHYEQYF. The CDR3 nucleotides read TGTGCCAGCACCGGTGCCCGGGGACTGGGTCACTACGAGCAGTACTTC.

This CDR3 reads CASSLLGGQGTETQYF. The CDR3 region has the DNA TGCGCCAGCAGCTTGTTAGGGGGACAGGGAACGGAGACCCAGTACTTC. This chain connects TRBV5-1 to TRBJ2-5; 9 nucleotides match TRBD1. The V gene end was trimmed by 1 base and the J gene end by 5 bases; junction bases not matched to a gene: 9. There are 16 residues in the CDR3. Germline V gives CDR1 SGHRS, CDR2 YFSETQ.

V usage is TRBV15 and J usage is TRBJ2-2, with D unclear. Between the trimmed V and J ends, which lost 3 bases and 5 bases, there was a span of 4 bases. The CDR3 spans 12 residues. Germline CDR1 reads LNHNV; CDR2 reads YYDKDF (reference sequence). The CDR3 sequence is CATSRLTGELFF. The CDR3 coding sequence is TGTGCCACCAGCAGGCTAACCGGGGAGCTGTTTTTT.

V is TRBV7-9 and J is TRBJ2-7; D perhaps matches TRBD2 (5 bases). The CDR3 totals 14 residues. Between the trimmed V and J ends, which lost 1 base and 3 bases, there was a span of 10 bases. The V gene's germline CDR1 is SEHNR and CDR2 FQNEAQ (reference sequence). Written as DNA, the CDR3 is TGTGCCAGCAGCTTAGTTGGGAGTAGCTACGAGCAGTACTTC. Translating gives CASSLVGSSYEQYF.

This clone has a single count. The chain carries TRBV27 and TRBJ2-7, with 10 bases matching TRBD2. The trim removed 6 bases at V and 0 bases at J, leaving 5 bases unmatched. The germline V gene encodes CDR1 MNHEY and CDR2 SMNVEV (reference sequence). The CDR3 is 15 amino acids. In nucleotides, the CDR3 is TGTGCCAGCAGCCCAAGCGGGAGGGACTCCTACGAGCAGTACTTC. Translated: CASSPSGRDSYEQYF.